This entry features one T cell receptor (beta chain) sequence. This entry is derived from a study of blood T cell repertoires in COVID-19. Each participant's cohort was designated according to participant-reported clinical history. Exposed participants came across a COVID-19 case within 2 weeks before study entry. The germline V gene has CDR1 SGHRS and CDR2 YFSETQ. Trimming shortened V by 4 bases and J by 0 bases, and 14 bases separated the two germline ends. The CDR3 is 16 residues long. Produced via immunoSEQ multiplex PCR; TCRdb's table is partial and in-frame only. This sample has roughly 240,000 clones, with approximately 90% found just once.

Input material: PBMCs or T cells enriched from blood (not recorded which). The chain carries TRBV5-1 and TRBJ1-3; D might be TRBD1 (6 bases). The receptor was derived from a man aged 45-60 years who had been exposed to COVID-19. The CDR3 spells CASSLGQFSSGNTIYF. CDR3 coding DNA: TGCGCCAGCAGCCTAGGACAGTTTAGCTCTGGAAACACCATATATTTT.